This TCR beta chain was obtained from a study of blood T cell repertoires in COVID-19. The CDR3 is 13 residues long. Trimming removed 0 bases from V and 7 bases from J, with 10 bases in between. CDR1 is SGHRS, CDR2 YFSETQ, per germline. Original data processing: Reference gene primers were amplified, and this amplification served to estimate nucleated cell counts. Repertoires were generated with immunoSEQ multiplex PCR, while TCRdb's copy carries only in-frame clones and drops some. V, J and clone size derive from that table, while D and trimming were established from the DNA sequence. The data contain 250,000 to 350,000 clones, approximately 84% of them singletons.

This receptor was taken from a human donor with COVID-19, enrolled during active disease. The donor label of this sample is uncertain. The chain is built from TRBV5-1 and TRBJ1-1; D not certain. Sequenced sample: peripheral blood. For the CDR3, the DNA is TGCGCCAGCAGCTTGGAACAGACCTATGAAGCTTTCTTT. This encodes CASSLEQTYEAFF.